The source of this TCR beta chain is a study of blood T cell repertoires in COVID-19 (dated by TCRdb to 2018 to 2021). With respect to the entire study: Samples covering the acute and convalescent phases of COVID-19 were provided by collaborators in the United States, Italy and Spain. Sample metadata almost always included a de-identified subject ID, COVID-19 status, age in years and sex. A freely available public database, intended as a resource for researchers studying the immune response to SARS-CoV-2, is where the repertoires were released. Where HLA class I and class II types were available, the types were taken from metadata supplied by the sample provider, not from assay-based typing. The material from the prospective study consisted of cDNA or gDNA derived from T cells, B-cell-depleted T cells, or PBMCs. Subjects who had been exposed to COVID-19, were actively infected with it, or had recovered from it provided the deeply sampled blood TCRbeta repertoires that made up the dataset. Samples came from the ongoing ImmuneRACE study (first 160 participants) plus 1,254 subjects from 6 global collaborators. Broader findings and caveats from the paper: The quantity of clinical and demographic metadata differed by source and by participant and was supplied without curation.

The immunoSEQ Assay, a bias-controlled multiplex PCR, was used to amplify TCRbeta CDR3 regions from genomic DNA. In the authors' own workflow: Within the assay, amplification of reference gene primers was used to estimate how many nucleated cells each sample contained. Sequence reads were collapsed and filtered to measure the absolute abundance of every unique TCRbeta CDR3 rearrangement. For each sample, productive Simpson clonality was calculated as the square root of Simpson's diversity index across productive rearrangements. Held by TCRdb, this immuneACCESS table contains in-frame sequences only and omits some clones. Under half of the omission traces to an unresolved V gene where checked; the cause of the rest is unknown. D and trimming come from the DNA, and the V and J calls and clone size come from that table. Within this sample are around 130,000 clones, with over 75% of them counted one time only. The top ten hold about 2.9% of the sample.

Note on this clone: Its antigen is unknown. No much larger clone is present one base from it, and per-base qualities are unavailable.

The junction shows trimming of 1 base on V and 2 bases on J, and the gene matches do not reach 4 bases of it. There are 17 amino acids in the CDR3, from cysteine to phenylalanine inclusive. The entry retains the CDR3 DNA only, 51 bases that are in frame from base 1. In the germline V gene, CDR1 corresponds to LGHNA and CDR2 to YNFKEQ. Collaborating institutions collected whole blood in K2EDTA tubes following their own protocols. For TCRbeta analysis, collaborator samples were shipped as frozen whole blood, as isolated PBMCs, or as DNA extracted from either sample type. The receptor was isolated from a man in his fifties with acute or convalescent COVID-19. Specimen: peripheral blood. In this chain, TRBV4-2 is recombined with TRBJ2-3, and 12 bases in between align with TRBD2. The CDR3 amino acid sequence is: CASSQGTSGGITDTQYF. The sequence in DNA is TGTGCCAGCAGCCAAGGAACTAGCGGGGGGATCACAGATACGCAGTATTTT.